The 26 T cell receptor beta chains reported below all come from one sample, sequenced in a study of cytomegalovirus exposure and HLA in healthy donors (dated by TCRdb to the late 2010s). The protocol used for the library was the immunoSEQ multiplex PCR assay. A mixture of 60 forward primers for TCR Vbeta segments and 13 reverse primers for TCR Jbeta segments was used in the multiplex PCR. In its TCRdb copy, this immuneACCESS table keeps in-frame sequences only and misses some clones. Where compared with another copy, unresolved V genes explain less than half of these, and the others have no known cause. The sample table contains fewer than 150,000 clones; only one count was recorded for about 79% of them. The ten most abundant clones make up roughly 4.5% of the sample. The specimen sequenced was PBMCs. These receptors all stem from a man aged 35-49 years in good health and CMV-seropositive.

Regarding this clone: Other DNA variants within this sample encode the same CDR3. The chain has TRBV5-1 and TRBJ2-1; D is perhaps TRBD2 (6 bases). This CDR3 has 13 amino acids. Looked up from germline, CDR1 is SGHRS and CDR2 is YFSETQ. With 0 bases removed from V and 5 bases from J, the gap between germline ends came to 6 bases. CDR3 sequence: CASSLGLDNEQFF. The CDR3, as DNA: TGCGCCAGCAGCTTGGGACTAGACAATGAGCAGTTCTTC. Full variable domain (outside the CDR3, taken from reference TRBV5-1 and TRBJ2-1): KAGVTQTPRYLIKTRGQQVTLSCSPISGHRSVSWYQQTPGQGLQFLFEYFSETQRNKGNFPGRFSGRQFSNSRSEMNVSTLELGDSALYLCASSLGLDNEQFFGPGTRLTVL.

The chain recombines TRBV6-5 with TRBJ2-1, with 11 bases lining up with TRBD1. The V gene's germline CDR1 is MNHEY and CDR2 SVGAGI. J gave up 7 bases and V 6 bases, and 2 bases lay outside the gene matches. The CDR3 is 13 residues long. The CDR3 DNA sequence: TGTGCCAGCAGGGGACAGGGGGGGAATGAGCAGTTCTTC. It is translated as CASRGQGGNEQFF.

V gene TRBV4-1 combines with J gene TRBJ1-5, with 10 positions matching TRBD1. Germline CDR1 and CDR2: MGHRA and YSYEKL. The CDR3 is 16 residues long. V shed 0 bases, J shed 6 bases, and the junction held 5 bases outside the gene matches. In nucleotides, the CDR3 is TGCGCCAGCAGCCAAGATGGGACAGGGGCGACTCAGCCCCAGCATTTT. Translating it yields CASSQDGTGATQPQHF.

V gene TRBV9 combines with J gene TRBJ1-5, with D possibly TRBD1 on 5 matching bases. CDR1 is SGDLS and CDR2 is YYNGEE in the germline V gene. This CDR3 has 15 residues. V was trimmed by 4 bases and J by 2 bases, leaving 13 bases between them. The CDR3 region is CASSPPGSGNQPQHF. The CDR3 nucleotides are TGTGCCAGCAGCCCCCCAGGGTCGGGCAATCAGCCCCAGCATTTT.

The genes are TRBV21-1 and TRBJ2-2; the table's D call, TRBD2, has no DNA check behind it. TRBV21-1 is recorded as a pseudogene. The CDR3 is made up of 19 amino acids. CDR3 sequence: CASSKARNPGLTNTGELFF. The CDR3 nucleotides read TGTGCCAGCAGCAAAGCGAGAAACCCGGGACTAACCAACACCGGGGAGCTGTTTTTT.

This clone has more than one count but fewer than ten. The genes are TRBV11-2 and TRBJ1-2; D is unclear. The CDR3 is made up of 12 amino acids. Germline-derived CDR1 and CDR2 are SGHAT and FQNNGV. The V gene lost 1 base and the J gene lost 4 bases, with 4 bases spanning the gap. CDR3 loop: CASSLGAYGYTF. CDR3 nucleotides: TGTGCCAGCAGCTTAGGGGCCTATGGCTACACCTTC.

DNA of the CDR3: TGTGCCAGCAGTTTTACAGGGGGCGTCTATGGCTACACCTTC. Translating gives CASSFTGGVYGYTF. The rearrangement uses TRBV27 and TRBJ1-2, with 9 bases that match TRBD1. The CDR3 has 14 amino acids. Germline values: CDR1 MNHEY, CDR2 SMNVEV (reference sequence). The V and J ends lost 3 bases and 4 bases, in that order; junction bases with no gene match: 3.

The chain is built from TRBV11-2 and TRBJ2-1, with 9 bases identical to TRBD2. V lost 5 bases, J lost 3 bases, and 11 bases stayed unmatched. The CDR3 consists of 17 residues. Germline-derived CDR1 and CDR2 are SGHAT and FQNNGV. The CDR3 spells CASSPTIAGAVYNEQFF. CDR3 nucleotides: TGTGCCAGCAGCCCTACCATAGCGGGAGCGGTCTACAATGAGCAGTTCTTC.

V and J are TRBV7-3 and TRBJ2-5; 10 nucleotides agree with TRBD1. V shed 6 bases and J 1 base; nucleotides not matched to a gene: 5. This CDR3 has 15 residues. In germline, CDR1 is SGHTA, CDR2 FQGTGA. In DNA, the CDR3 is TGTGCCAGCAGTCCAGGGACAGGGGCCCAAGAGACCCAGTACTTC. This codes for CASSPGTGAQETQYF.

Here the CDR3 DNA reads TGTGCCAGCAGTCTACTAGCGTACACTTACGAGCAGTACTTC. Its translation is CASSLLAYTYEQYF. This chain connects TRBV2 to TRBJ2-7; 7 bases align to TRBD2. The V gene's germline CDR1 is SNHLY and CDR2 FYNNEI. The V segment lost 5 bases and the J segment 4 bases; nucleotides outside the gene matches: 8. CDR3 length: 14 residues.

V gene TRBV6-5 combines with J gene TRBJ1-3; D is unclear. The germline V gene has CDR1 MNHEY and CDR2 SVGAGI. V was shortened by 1 base and J by 0 bases, with 4 bases between the two germline ends. The CDR3 is 14 residues long. The chain's CDR3 is CASSYLSSGNTIYF. As DNA, the CDR3 is TGTGCCAGCAGTTACTTGAGCTCTGGAAACACCATATATTTT.

The chain carries TRBV11-2 and TRBJ2-1; D may be TRBD1 (6 bases). The CDR3 spans 14 residues. Trimming stripped 8 bases from V and 5 bases from J, with 16 bases between. Germline CDR1 reads SGHAT; CDR2 reads FQNNGV. Written as DNA, the CDR3 is TGTGCCAGCTCTTGGACAGATTTCGACAATGAGCAGTTCTTC. As protein: CASSWTDFDNEQFF.

The chain carries TRBV6-5 and TRBJ1-2; D not resolved. Trimming left V 3 bases short and J 2 bases short, with 13 bases between. Germline-derived CDR1 and CDR2 are MNHEY and SVGAGI. The CDR3 is 15 amino acids. The CDR3 region is CASSYRSGSNYGYTF. The CDR3 nucleotides read TGTGCCAGCAGTTATCGATCGGGTTCCAACTATGGCTACACCTTC.

This clone was observed a single time. The chain combines TRBV6-6 with TRBJ2-5; D gene ambiguous. CDR3 size: 15 residues. The V end was cut by 0 bases, the J end by 3 bases, with 11 bases between. Germline V CDR1 and CDR2: MNHNY, SVGAGI (reference sequence). CDR3 in amino acids: CASSYSLTYEETQYF. DNA for the CDR3: TGTGCCAGCAGTTACTCGCTTACTTATGAAGAGACCCAGTACTTC.

The V and J genes are TRBV10-3 and TRBJ2-5; 8 bases agree with TRBD1. This CDR3 is built from 17 residues. J gave up 4 bases and V 6 bases, and 16 bases lay outside the gene matches. The germline gives CDR1 ENHRY, CDR2 SYGVKD. The CDR3, as DNA: TGTGCCATCAGAAGCGACAGGGGCATCGCAGGCCGAGAGACCCAGTACTTC. Protein product: CAIRSDRGIAGRETQYF.

The rearrangement joins TRBV11-2 to TRBJ1-2; no firm D call. Deletions cut 5 bases from V and 4 bases from J, with 8 bases between. In germline, CDR1 is SGHAT, CDR2 FQNNGV. This CDR3 is built from 12 residues. Here the CDR3 reads CASSPQLYGYTF. CDR3 DNA sequence: TGTGCCAGCAGCCCACAGCTCTATGGCTACACCTTC.

The chain combines TRBV10-3 with TRBJ2-7; D is undetermined. Germline loops: CDR1 ENHRY, CDR2 SYGVKD. The CDR3 covers 11 residues. V lost 5 bases and J lost 7, with 9 bases in between. CDR3 amino acids: CAISPDGEQYF. DNA of the CDR3: TGTGCCATCAGTCCAGACGGGGAGCAGTACTTC.

As regards this clone: A junction boundary mismatches the germline segment, possibly from a read error. The chain recombines TRBV7-9 with TRBJ2-1, with D possibly TRBD2 on 5 matching bases. Germline CDR1 and CDR2: SEHNR and FQNEAQ (reference sequence). The CDR3 is 14 residues long. The CDR3 coding sequence is TGTTCCAGCAGCTTAGCGTCTAGGTACGGTGAGCAGTTCTTC. As protein: CSSSLASRYGEQFF.

This rearrangement joins TRBV27 to TRBJ2-7, with 8 bases identical to TRBD1. The CDR3 loop spans 13 amino acids. Germline trimming cut 5 bases from V and 5 bases from J; bases unmatched to any gene: 5. Germline V CDR1 and CDR2: MNHEY, SMNVEV (reference sequence). The CDR3 protein is CASSPDRGNEQYF. CDR3 nucleotide sequence: TGTGCCAGCAGTCCAGACAGGGGAAACGAGCAGTACTTC.

This clone was seen only once. V and J are TRBV7-9 and TRBJ1-1, with 7 bases lining up with TRBD1. CDR1 is SEHNR and CDR2 is FQNEAQ in the germline V gene (reference sequence). V lost 6 bases and J lost 7; bases outside the gene matches: 17. This CDR3 has 16 residues. CDR3 DNA sequence: TGTGCCAGCAGTATCATTAGACAGGGCCGAACGGATGAAGCTTTCTTT. It specifies CASSIIRQGRTDEAFF.

This sequence joins TRBV11-3 and TRBJ2-5; 11 bases map to TRBD2. Trimming cost V 7 bases and J 7 bases; bases outside gene matches: 11. CDR3 length: 15 residues. Germline V gene lookup returns CDR1 SGHNT and CDR2 YENEEA. CDR3 DNA: TGTGCCAGCAAGCTTAGATTTACTAGCGGGGGGACCCAGTACTTC. This gives the protein CASKLRFTSGGTQYF.

This chain connects TRBV20-1 to TRBJ2-5; D is ambiguous. V was cut by 6 bases and J by 6 bases, with 11 bases left in between. The CDR3 covers 11 residues. Germline CDR1 reads DFQATT; CDR2 reads SNEGSKA (reference sequence). In DNA form, the CDR3 reads TGCAGTGCCCGCGTCCCACAGACCCAGTACTTC. Translation: CSARVPQTQYF.

At least ten counts were recorded for this clone. The chain is built from TRBV14 and TRBJ1-2; perhaps TRBD1 as D (6 bases). This CDR3 comprises 12 residues. CDR1 SGHDN and CDR2 FVKESK come from the germline V gene. V lost 5 bases, J lost 8 bases, and 12 bases lay in between. The CDR3 spells CASSNTGLGYTF. The CDR3 DNA reads TGTGCCAGCAGCAACACAGGGTTGGGCTACACCTTC.

This clone was seen only once. V usage is TRBV7-9 and J usage is TRBJ2-7, with 9 bases aligning to TRBD1. After removal of 7 bases from V and 6 bases from J, the junction contained 13 bases not matched to a gene. The CDR3 length is 15 residues. Germline V CDR1 and CDR2: SEHNR, FQNEAQ (reference sequence). CDR3 in DNA: TGTGCCAGCACCCCCAGCGGACAGGGGCTAACCGAGCAGTACTTC. This gives the protein CASTPSGQGLTEQYF.

V and J are TRBV2 and TRBJ2-3; 9 nucleotides align to TRBD1. The CDR3 extends over 13 amino acids. Unmatched junction bases numbered 7, after V lost 11 bases and J lost 4 bases. Germline V lookup: CDR1 SNHLY, CDR2 FYNNEI. CDR3 amino acids: CAGRTGVADTQYF. For the CDR3, the DNA is TGTGCCGGACGGACAGGGGTTGCAGATACGCAGTATTTT.

The chain recombines TRBV30 with TRBJ2-7; 13 bases align to TRBD2. The CDR3 is made up of 16 amino acids. Germline V gives CDR1 GTSNPN, CDR2 SVGIG (reference sequence). With V trimmed by 1 base and J by 2 bases, 5 bases remained unmatched. CDR3 loop: CAWSDYGLAGAYEQYF. CDR3 nucleotides: TGTGCCTGGAGTGACTACGGACTAGCGGGGGCCTACGAGCAGTACTTC.